This record looks at one T cell receptor (beta chain) sequence and its context. V gave up 6 bases and J gave up 7 bases, with 16 bases separating them. The CDR3 length is 14 residues. The V gene's germline CDR1 is MNHEY and CDR2 SVGAGI. This sample is part of a study of T cell changes during pregnancy in multiple sclerosis. Profiling relied on immunoSEQ multiplex PCR, and the TCRdb table lists in-frame clones only, not all of them. The table shows 70,000 to 75,000 clones, with around 94% occurring only once. Sample: peripheral blood, taken in the second trimester of pregnancy. The source is a female donor in good health, enrolled as a control in a pregnancy study. The chain is built from TRBV6-5 and TRBJ1-5; D is unresolved. In nucleotides, the CDR3 is TGTGCCAGCAGACGGACCCGAGGGCAACAGCCCCAGCATTTT. It yields the protein CASRRTRGQQPQHF.